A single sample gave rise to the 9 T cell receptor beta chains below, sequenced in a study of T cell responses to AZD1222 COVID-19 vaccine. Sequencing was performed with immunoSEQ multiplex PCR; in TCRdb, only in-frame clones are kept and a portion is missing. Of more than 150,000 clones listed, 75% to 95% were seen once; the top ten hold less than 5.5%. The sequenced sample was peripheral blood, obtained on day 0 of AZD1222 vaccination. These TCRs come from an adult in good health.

The CDR3 protein is CASSLYTEAFF. In nucleotides, the CDR3 is TGTGCCAGCAGCTTGTACACTGAAGCTTTCTTT. The chain is built from TRBV11-2 and TRBJ1-1, with D uncertain. There are 11 residues in the CDR3. Trimming removed 3 bases at V and 3 bases at J, with 2 bases between. CDR1 SGHAT and CDR2 FQNNGV come from the germline V gene.

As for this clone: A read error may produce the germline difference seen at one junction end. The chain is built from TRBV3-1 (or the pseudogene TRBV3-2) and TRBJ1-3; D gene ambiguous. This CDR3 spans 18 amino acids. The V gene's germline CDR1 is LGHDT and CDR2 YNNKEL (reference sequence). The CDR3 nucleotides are TGTGCCAGCAACCAAGAGGGAGCTTGGGAAAACTCTGGAAACACCATATATTTT. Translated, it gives CASNQEGAWENSGNTIYF.

CDR3 protein: CASSPQGLIDQYHF. CDR3 nucleotide sequence: TGTGCCAGCAGTCCTCAGGGGCTTATAGACCAGTACCACTTT. V and J are TRBV28 and TRBJ1-6, with D perhaps matching TRBD1 (6 bases). The V end was cut by 5 bases, the J end by 18 bases, with 23 bases between. This CDR3 has 14 amino acids. Germline values: CDR1 MDHEN, CDR2 SYDVKM. The variable domain in full, with the rest retrieved from reference TRBV28 and TRBJ1-6, is DVKVTQSSRYLVKRTGEKVFLECVQDMDHENMFWYRQDPGLGLRLIYFSYDVKMKEKGDIPEGYSVSREKKERFSLILESASTNQTSMYLCASSPQGLIDQYHFGNGTRLTVT.

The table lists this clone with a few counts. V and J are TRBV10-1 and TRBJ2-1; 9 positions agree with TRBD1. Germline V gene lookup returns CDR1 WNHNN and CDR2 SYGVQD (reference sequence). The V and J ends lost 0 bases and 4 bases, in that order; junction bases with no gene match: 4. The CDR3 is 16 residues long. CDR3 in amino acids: CASSESRGQGYNEQFF. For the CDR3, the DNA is TGCGCCAGCAGTGAGTCGAGGGGACAGGGATACAATGAGCAGTTCTTC.

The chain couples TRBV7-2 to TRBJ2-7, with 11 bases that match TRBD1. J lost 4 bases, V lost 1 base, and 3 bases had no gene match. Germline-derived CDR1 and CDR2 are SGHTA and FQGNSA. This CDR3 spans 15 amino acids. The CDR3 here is CASSLGTGGVYEQYF. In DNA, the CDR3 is TGTGCCAGCAGCTTAGGGACAGGGGGCGTGTACGAGCAGTACTTC.

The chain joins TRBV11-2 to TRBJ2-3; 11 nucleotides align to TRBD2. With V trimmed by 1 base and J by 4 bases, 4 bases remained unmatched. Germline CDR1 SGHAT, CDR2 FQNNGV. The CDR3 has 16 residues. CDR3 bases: TGTGCCAGCAGCTTAGCAGCACTAGCGGGAGCAGATACGCAGTATTTT. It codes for CASSLAALAGADTQYF.

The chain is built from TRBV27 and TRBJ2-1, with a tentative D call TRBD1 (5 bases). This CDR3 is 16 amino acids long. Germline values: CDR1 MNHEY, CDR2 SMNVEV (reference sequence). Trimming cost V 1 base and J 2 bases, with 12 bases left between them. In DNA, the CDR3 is TGTGCCAGCAGTTTATTGGGTACAGGCACCTACAATGAGCAGTTCTTC. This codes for CASSLLGTGTYNEQFF.

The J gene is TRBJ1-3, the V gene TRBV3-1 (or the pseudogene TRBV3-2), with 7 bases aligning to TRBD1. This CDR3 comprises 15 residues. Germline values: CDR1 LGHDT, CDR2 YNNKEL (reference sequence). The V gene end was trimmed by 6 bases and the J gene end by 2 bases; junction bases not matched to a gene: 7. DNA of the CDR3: TGTGCCAGCAGGCTCGGGACAGATACTGGAAACACCATATATTTT. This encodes CASRLGTDTGNTIYF.

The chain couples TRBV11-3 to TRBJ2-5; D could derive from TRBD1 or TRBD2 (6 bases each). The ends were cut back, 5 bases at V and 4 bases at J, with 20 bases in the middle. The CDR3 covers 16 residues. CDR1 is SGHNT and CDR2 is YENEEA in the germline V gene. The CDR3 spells CASSPITMGGRETQYF. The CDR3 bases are TGTGCCAGCAGCCCTATTACTATGGGGGGCCGAGAGACCCAGTACTTC. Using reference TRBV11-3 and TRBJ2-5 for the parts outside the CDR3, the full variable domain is EAGVVQSPRYKIIEKKQPVAFWCNPISGHNTLYWYLQNLGQGPELLIRYENEEAVDDSQLPKDRFSAERLKGVDSTLKIQPAELGDSAVYLCASSPITMGGRETQYFGPGTRLLVL.